The 22 T cell receptor beta chains in this list originate from one sample, sequenced in a study of T cells expressing NK-cell markers. TCRdb re-called the 5' RACE reads and shows each CDR3 protein once, DNA omitted. The repertoire table contains about 170,000 distinct CDR3 sequences. Sequencing was performed on blood T cells: a sorted CD56 or NKG2C T cell subset, CD4+ or CD8+ T cells, or bulk PBMC T cells (not recorded which). Source of these receptors: a man between 18 and 69 years old in good health.

The chain carries TRBV6-5 and TRBJ2-2; TCRdb's assignment of TRBD1 cannot be checked, as there is no DNA. The CDR3 is 14 residues long. Germline lookup yields CDR1 MNHEY and CDR2 SVGAGI. CDR3 in amino acids: CASTWGRTTGELFF.

V is TRBV11-2 and J is TRBJ2-3; TCRdb names TRBD2, which stays unverified in the absence of DNA. Per germline, CDR1 SGHAT and CDR2 FQNNGV. This CDR3 spans 15 amino acids. The chain's CDR3 is CASSLIATHTDTQYF.

This sequence joins TRBV27 and TRBJ2-7; the TCRdb call, TRBD1, lacks DNA for checking. Germline CDR1 MNHEY, CDR2 SMNVEV (reference sequence). There are 15 residues in the CDR3. CDR3 protein: CASSSGQGWVYEQYF.

The chain recombines TRBV5-4 with TRBJ1-1. Germline loops: CDR1 SGHNT, CDR2 YYREEE (reference sequence). The CDR3 spans 14 residues. The CDR3 spells CASSLVKENTEAFF.

CDR3 protein: CASRRTSGGETDTQYF. This rearrangement joins TRBV7-9 to TRBJ2-3; without DNA, the TCRdb call of TRBD2 cannot be checked. Germline-derived CDR1 and CDR2 are SEHNR and FQNEAQ (reference sequence). The CDR3 runs to 16 residues. Using reference TRBV7-9 and TRBJ2-3 for the parts outside the CDR3, the full variable domain is DTGVSQNPRHKITKRGQNVTFRCDPISEHNRLYWYRQTLGQGPEFLTYFQNEAQLEKSRLLSDRFSAERPKGSFSTLEIQRTEQGDSAMYLCASRRTSGGETDTQYFGPGTRLTVL.

The gene calls are TRBV7-6 and TRBJ1-2; without DNA, the TCRdb call of TRBD1 cannot be checked. Germline V gene lookup returns CDR1 SGHVS and CDR2 FNYEAQ. The CDR3 is made up of 13 amino acids. The CDR3 is CASSPQGDYGYTF.

V usage is TRBV4-2 and J usage is TRBJ2-3; TCRdb gives TRBD2 as the D gene, but with no DNA this cannot be confirmed. Per germline, CDR1 LGHNA and CDR2 YNFKEQ. CDR3 size: 16 residues. CDR3 region: CASSFEGARVRDTQYF.

The V call is TRBV6-1, the J call TRBJ1-5; there is no DNA to check the TCRdb D call of TRBD1. This CDR3 is built from 17 residues. Germline assignment: CDR1 MNHNS and CDR2 SASEGT. Here the CDR3 reads CASSERRGGEGNQPQHF.

This chain links TRBV28 with TRBJ2-5; TCRdb selects TRBD1, and the lack of DNA leaves this call unchecked. CDR3 size: 13 residues. Germline-derived CDR1 and CDR2 are MDHEN and SYDVKM. The CDR3 spells CASRLTPVGTQYF.

This chain joins TRBV14 and TRBJ1-4. This CDR3 contains 15 residues. CDR1 is SGHDN, CDR2 FVKESK, per germline. CDR3 sequence: CASSQEAATNEKLFF.

The CDR3 region is CASSLRAGGAAEQFF. The genes are TRBV5-4 and TRBJ2-1; TCRdb selects TRBD2, and the lack of DNA leaves this call unchecked. In germline, CDR1 is SGHNT, CDR2 YYREEE (reference sequence). This CDR3 contains 15 residues.

The chain joins TRBV14 to TRBJ2-7; TCRdb gives TRBD1 as the D gene, but with no DNA this cannot be confirmed. Germline CDR1 and CDR2: SGHDN and FVKESK. The CDR3 has 15 residues. The CDR3 here is CASSQRQVPSYEQYF.

The chain's CDR3 is CASSITGFGEQYF. The chain has TRBV19 and TRBJ2-7; TCRdb's D call, TRBD1, is unchecked because there is no DNA. Germline V gene lookup returns CDR1 LNHDA and CDR2 SQIVND (reference sequence). CDR3 length: 13 amino acids.

The CDR3 loop is CASSDSLIAGGSYEQYF. The chain has TRBV6-4 and TRBJ2-7; the D gene TCRdb calls, TRBD2, cannot be checked with no DNA. Germline CDR1 and CDR2: MRHNA and SNTAGT. The CDR3 consists of 17 residues.

This sequence joins TRBV29-1 and TRBJ1-2. Germline V gene sequence: CDR1 SQVTM, CDR2 ANQGSEA. The CDR3 totals 15 residues. The CDR3 reads CSAVTSTDTNYGYTF.

The chain joins TRBV5-5 to TRBJ1-1. CDR1 and CDR2 from the germline V gene are SGHKS and YYEKEE (reference sequence). The CDR3 sequence is 13 residues long. The CDR3: CASSLDRYTEAFF.

V usage is TRBV10-3 and J usage is TRBJ2-3; without DNA, the TCRdb call of TRBD1 cannot be checked. Looked up from germline, CDR1 is ENHRY and CDR2 is SYGVKD. The CDR3 is 16 residues long. The CDR3 loop reads CAISEPPGQGTDTQYF.

CDR3 sequence reads: CASSLSRVGYGYTF. The chain employs TRBV27 and TRBJ1-2. CDR1 is MNHEY, CDR2 SMNVEV, per germline (reference sequence). The CDR3 spans 14 residues.

CDR3: CASRDPGTGTYEQYF. This chain joins TRBV21-1 and TRBJ2-7; the TRBD1 assignment by TCRdb is unverifiable without DNA. TRBV21-1 is deemed a pseudogene. This CDR3 contains 15 residues.

This chain links TRBV19 with TRBJ2-7. This CDR3 spans 12 amino acids. From germline, CDR1 is LNHDA and CDR2 SQIVND (reference sequence). The CDR3 sequence is CASRERYYEQYF.

This chain connects TRBV28 to TRBJ2-3; TCRdb returns TRBD2, unconfirmable since there is no DNA. Germline V gene data show CDR1 as MDHEN and CDR2 as SYDVKM. The length of the CDR3 is 17 residues. The CDR3: CASSDELAGVSTDTQYF.

The V gene is TRBV6-4, the J gene TRBJ2-7. The CDR3 extends over 14 amino acids. In germline, CDR1 is MRHNA, CDR2 SNTAGT. The CDR3 is CASSVPTVSVGQYF.